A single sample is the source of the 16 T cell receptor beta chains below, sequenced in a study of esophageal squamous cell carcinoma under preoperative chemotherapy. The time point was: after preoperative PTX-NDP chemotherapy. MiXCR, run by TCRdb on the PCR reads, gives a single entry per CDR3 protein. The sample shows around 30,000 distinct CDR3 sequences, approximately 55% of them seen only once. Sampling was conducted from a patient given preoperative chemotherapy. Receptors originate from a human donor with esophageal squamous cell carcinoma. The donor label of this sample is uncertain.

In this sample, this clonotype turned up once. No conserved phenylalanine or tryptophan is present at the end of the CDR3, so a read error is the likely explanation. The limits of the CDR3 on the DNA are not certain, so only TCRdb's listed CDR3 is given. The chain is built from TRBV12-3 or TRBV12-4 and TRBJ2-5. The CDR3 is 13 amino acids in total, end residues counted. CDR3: CASSFMGSGTQHS.

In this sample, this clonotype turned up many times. CDR3 sequence reads: CASSYGRQETQYF. The CDR3 region has the DNA TGTGCCAGCAGCTACGGGCGCCAAGAGACCCAGTACTTC. This chain uses TRBV12-3 or TRBV12-4 with TRBJ2-5, with D hard to call. CDR3 length equals 13 residues. Trimming pared 6 bases from V and 1 base from J, leaving 9 bases between.

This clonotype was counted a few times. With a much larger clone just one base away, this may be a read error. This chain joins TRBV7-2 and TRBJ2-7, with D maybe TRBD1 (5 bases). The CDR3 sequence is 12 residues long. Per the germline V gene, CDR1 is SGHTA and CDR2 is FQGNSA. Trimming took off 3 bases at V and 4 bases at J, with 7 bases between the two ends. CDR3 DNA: TGTGCCAGCAGCTTGACAGATTACGAGCAGTACTTC. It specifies CASSLTDYEQYF.

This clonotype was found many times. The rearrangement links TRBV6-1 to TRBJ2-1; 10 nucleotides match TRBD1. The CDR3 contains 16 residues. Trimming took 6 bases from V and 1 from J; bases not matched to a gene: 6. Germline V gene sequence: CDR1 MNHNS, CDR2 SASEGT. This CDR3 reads CASRNRQGASYNEQFF. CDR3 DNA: TGTGCCAGCAGGAACCGACAGGGGGCTTCCTACAATGAGCAGTTCTTC.

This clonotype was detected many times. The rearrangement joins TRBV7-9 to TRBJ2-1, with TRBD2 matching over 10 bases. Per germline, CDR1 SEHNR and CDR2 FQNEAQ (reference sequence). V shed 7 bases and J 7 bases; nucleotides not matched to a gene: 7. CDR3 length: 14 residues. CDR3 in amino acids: CASIPAGGQNEQFF. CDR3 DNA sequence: TGTGCCAGCATCCCAGCGGGGGGGCAAAATGAGCAGTTCTTC.

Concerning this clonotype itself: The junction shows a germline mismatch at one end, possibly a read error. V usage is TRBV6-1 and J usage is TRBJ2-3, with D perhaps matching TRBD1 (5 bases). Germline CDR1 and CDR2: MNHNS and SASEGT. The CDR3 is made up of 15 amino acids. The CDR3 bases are TGTGCCAGCAGTGCAGTGCTCAGGGCCACAGATACGCAGTACTTT. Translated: CASSAVLRATDTQYF.

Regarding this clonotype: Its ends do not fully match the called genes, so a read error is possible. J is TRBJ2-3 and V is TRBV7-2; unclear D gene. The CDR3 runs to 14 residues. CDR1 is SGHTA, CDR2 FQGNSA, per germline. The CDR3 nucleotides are TGTGGCAGCACGGTACTGCGTGCCAAAGATACTCAGTATTTC. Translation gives CGSTVLRAKDTQYF.

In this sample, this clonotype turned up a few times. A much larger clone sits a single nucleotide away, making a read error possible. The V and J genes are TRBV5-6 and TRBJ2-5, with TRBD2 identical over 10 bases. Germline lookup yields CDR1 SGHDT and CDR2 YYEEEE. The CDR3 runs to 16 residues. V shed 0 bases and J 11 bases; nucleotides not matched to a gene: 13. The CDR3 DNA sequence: TGTGCCAGCAGCTTGGAGTTACTAGCGGGGAACAATGAGCAGTACTTC. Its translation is CASSLELLAGNNEQYF.

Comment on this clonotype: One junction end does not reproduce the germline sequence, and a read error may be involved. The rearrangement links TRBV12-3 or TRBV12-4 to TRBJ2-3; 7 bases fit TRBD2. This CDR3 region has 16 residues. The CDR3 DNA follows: TGTGCCAGCAGTACCACGGGCGGGGGAACCAAAAATACGCAGTTCTTT. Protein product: CASSTTGGGTKNTQFF.

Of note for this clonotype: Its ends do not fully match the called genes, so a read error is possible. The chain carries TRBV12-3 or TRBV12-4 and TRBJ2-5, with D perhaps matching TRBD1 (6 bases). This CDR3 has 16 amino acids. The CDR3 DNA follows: TGTGCCAGCACGGGTACTGGGGGCCGGGCCCAAGATACCCAGTACTTC. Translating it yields CASTGTGGRAQDTQYF.

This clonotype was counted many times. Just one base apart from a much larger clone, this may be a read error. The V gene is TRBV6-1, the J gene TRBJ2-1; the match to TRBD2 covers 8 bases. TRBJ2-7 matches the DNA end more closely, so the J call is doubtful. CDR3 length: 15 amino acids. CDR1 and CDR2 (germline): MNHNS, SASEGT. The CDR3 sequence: CASSQAGGGYNEQYF. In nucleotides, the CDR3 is TGTGCCAGCAGTCAGGCCGGGGGGGGATACAATGAGCAGTACTTC.

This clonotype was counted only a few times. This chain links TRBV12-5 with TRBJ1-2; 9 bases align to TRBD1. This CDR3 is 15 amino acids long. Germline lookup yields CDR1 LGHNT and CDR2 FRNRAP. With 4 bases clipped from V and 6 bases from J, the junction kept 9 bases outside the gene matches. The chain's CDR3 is CASGSSDRGYHGYTF. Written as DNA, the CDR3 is TGTGCTAGTGGTTCCTCAGACAGGGGGTATCATGGCTACACCTTC.

This chain's CDR3 is CASSSTSGGAKDIQYF. The CDR3, as DNA: TGTGCCAGCAGTTCGACTAGCGGGGGGGCCAAAGATATTCAGTACTTC. The gene calls are TRBV11-1 and TRBJ2-4, with 14 bases matching TRBD2. V dropped 6 bases and J dropped 10; count of bases not matched to a gene: 11. Germline V lookup: CDR1 SGHAT, CDR2 FQDESV (reference sequence). This CDR3 has 16 residues.

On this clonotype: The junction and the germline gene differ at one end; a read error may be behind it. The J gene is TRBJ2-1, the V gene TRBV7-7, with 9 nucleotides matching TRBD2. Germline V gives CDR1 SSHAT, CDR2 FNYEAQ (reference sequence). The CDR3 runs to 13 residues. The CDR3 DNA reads TGTGCTAGCAGGGAAGCGGGAGGAAATGAGCAGTTCTTC. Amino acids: CASREAGGNEQFF.

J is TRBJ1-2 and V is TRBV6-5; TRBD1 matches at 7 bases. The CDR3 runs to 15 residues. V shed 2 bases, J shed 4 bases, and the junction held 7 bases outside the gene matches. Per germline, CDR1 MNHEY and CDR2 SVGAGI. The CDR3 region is CASSYRGRGVYGYTF. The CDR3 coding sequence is TGTGCCAGCAGTTACCGCGGCAGGGGGGTCTATGGCTACACCTTC.

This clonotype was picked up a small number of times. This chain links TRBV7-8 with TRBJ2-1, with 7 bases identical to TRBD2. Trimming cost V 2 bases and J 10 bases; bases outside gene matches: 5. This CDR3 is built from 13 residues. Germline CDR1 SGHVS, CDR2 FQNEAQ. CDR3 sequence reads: CASSLSGGYEQFF. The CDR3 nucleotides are TGTGCCAGCAGCTTATCCGGGGGGTACGAGCAGTTCTTC.